These 25 T cell receptor beta chains came from one sample sequenced in a study of blood T cell repertoires in COVID-19. Only in-frame clones appear in the TCRdb table, and some are missing; sequencing was by immunoSEQ multiplex PCR. The sample includes 320,000 or so clones, approximately 88% of them seen just once. Sequencing was performed on PBMCs or T cells enriched from blood (not recorded which). All receptors derive from a man aged 55 to 70 who had recovered from COVID-19.

The chain combines TRBV16 with TRBJ1-5, with TRBD1 as a possible D gene (5 bases). The CDR3 has 18 residues. V was trimmed by 3 bases and J by 2 bases, leaving 20 bases between them. The V gene's germline CDR1 is KGHSY and CDR2 FQNENV. The CDR3 DNA follows: TGTGCCAGCAGCCACCTGAGTTCGGCAGGGCAGGGCAATCAGCCCCAGCATTTT. Translated: CASSHLSSAGQGNQPQHF.

The rearrangement joins TRBV4-1 to TRBJ2-3; 8 bases are shared with TRBD1. The CDR3 runs to 15 residues. Germline V gene lookup returns CDR1 MGHRA and CDR2 YSYEKL. The trim removed 7 bases at V and 9 bases at J, leaving 15 bases unmatched. In nucleotides, the CDR3 is TGCGCCAGCAACCCGGGCCGTGGGGACAGGAGGACGCAGTATTTT. Its protein is CASNPGRGDRRTQYF.

This chain uses TRBV15 with TRBJ2-2; D is uncertain. V was trimmed by 3 bases and J by 1 base, leaving 9 bases between them. The CDR3 sequence is 15 residues long. The germline CDR1 and CDR2 sequences are LNHNV and YYDKDF (reference sequence). The CDR3 bases are TGTGCCACCAGCAGGTCCGCCAGGAACACCGGGGAGCTGTTTTTT. Protein product: CATSRSARNTGELFF.

J is TRBJ1-2 and V is TRBV3-1 (or the pseudogene TRBV3-2), with 7 bases matching TRBD1. The CDR3 runs to 16 residues. After removal of 0 bases from V and 8 bases from J, the junction contained 12 bases not matched to a gene. Germline loops: CDR1 LGHDT, CDR2 YNNKEL (reference sequence). The DNA for the CDR3 is TGTGCCAGCAGCCAAGATGTGACAGGGAGAACCCACGGCTACACCTTC. Residues: CASSQDVTGRTHGYTF.

The V call is TRBV28, the J call TRBJ2-2; 12 positions match TRBD1. This CDR3 contains 16 residues. The germline V gene encodes CDR1 MDHEN and CDR2 SYDVKM. V lost 6 bases, J lost 8 bases, and 10 bases stayed unmatched. CDR3 bases: TGTGCCAGCAGAACCGGGACAGGGGGCGTTAGGGGGGAGCTGTTTTTT. This codes for CASRTGTGGVRGELFF.

This chain joins TRBV5-5 and TRBJ1-2; 7 nucleotides agree with TRBD1. The CDR3 is 13 residues long. V trimming: 2 bases; J trimming: 4 bases; junction bases outside the gene matches: 2. The germline V gene has CDR1 SGHKS and CDR2 YYEKEE (reference sequence). The CDR3 region is CASSFGDSYGYTF. Here the CDR3 DNA reads TGTGCCAGCAGCTTTGGGGACAGCTATGGCTACACCTTC.

V and J are TRBV6-5 and TRBJ1-2, with D tentatively TRBD1 (6 bases). Germline V gene data show CDR1 as MNHEY and CDR2 as SVGAGI. The length of the CDR3 is 13 residues. V dropped 2 bases and J dropped 6 bases, with 10 bases sitting between them. The CDR3 DNA follows: TGTGCCAGCAGTTACCAACAGGGAGATGGCTACACCTTC. Translating it yields CASSYQQGDGYTF.

The V call is TRBV11-2, the J call TRBJ1-2; 9 nucleotides align to TRBD1. V was pared by 1 base and J by 3 bases, with 0 bases of the junction left unmatched. The CDR3 length is 14 residues. Germline V gives CDR1 SGHAT, CDR2 FQNNGV. The CDR3 region is CASSLGTGDYGYTF. CDR3 nucleotides: TGTGCCAGCAGCTTAGGGACAGGGGACTATGGCTACACCTTC.

This clone showed up just once. This chain uses TRBV5-1 with TRBJ2-7; 7 positions match TRBD1. From germline, CDR1 is SGHRS and CDR2 YFSETQ. CDR3 length equals 16 residues. With 0 bases clipped from V and 2 bases from J, the junction kept 8 bases outside the gene matches. The DNA for the CDR3 is TGCGCCAGCAGCTTGGGCGCCGGACAGGAGACCTACGAGCAGTACTTC. This sequence encodes CASSLGAGQETYEQYF.

J is TRBJ2-1 and V is TRBV29-1; TRBD2 is a possible D gene (5 bases). Germline values: CDR1 SQVTM, CDR2 ANQGSEA. Trimming took 5 bases from V and 3 from J, leaving 8 bases between them. CDR3 length: 12 residues. CDR3 sequence reads: CSVYRDYNEQFF. For the CDR3, the DNA is TGCAGCGTTTACCGGGACTACAATGAGCAGTTCTTC.

V usage is TRBV4-1 and J usage is TRBJ1-6; D perhaps matches TRBD1 (6 bases). Germline-derived CDR1 and CDR2 are MGHRA and YSYEKL. V lost 3 bases, J lost 6 bases, and 12 bases lay in between. The CDR3 spans 15 residues. Written as DNA, the CDR3 is TGCGCCAGCAGCCACGCCGACAGGACTAATTCACCCCTCCACTTT. Amino acids: CASSHADRTNSPLHF.

The CDR3 reads CASSAPRVDQPQHF. The CDR3 nucleotides are TGTGCCAGTAGTGCCCCGCGGGTGGATCAGCCCCAGCATTTT. The V and J genes are TRBV19 and TRBJ1-5; D remains unclear. The CDR3 runs 14 residues. V lost 5 bases, J lost 5 bases, and 13 bases lay in between. Germline CDR1 and CDR2: LNHDA and SQIVND (reference sequence).

The rearrangement joins TRBV10-3 to TRBJ2-7; 10 bases match TRBD1. The germline V gene encodes CDR1 ENHRY and CDR2 SYGVKD. Trimming took 6 bases from V and 0 from J; bases not matched to a gene: 8. The length of the CDR3 is 16 residues. The CDR3 nucleotides are TGTGCCATCAGAACTCCGGGACAGGGGTACTCCTACGAGCAGTACTTC. Translating it yields CAIRTPGQGYSYEQYF.

This chain uses TRBV11-3 with TRBJ2-3, with 10 bases that match TRBD2. Per germline, CDR1 SGHNT and CDR2 YENEEA. CDR3 size: 14 residues. The J segment lost 7 bases and the V segment lost 5 bases, leaving 6 bases of the junction unmatched. The CDR3 reads CASSPGLAQYTQYF. DNA for the CDR3: TGTGCCAGCAGCCCGGGACTAGCGCAGTATACGCAGTATTTT.

J is TRBJ1-5 and V is TRBV24-1; D is perhaps TRBD1 (5 bases). The CDR3 is 15 amino acids. The V end was cut by 6 bases, the J end by 2 bases, with 13 bases between. Germline V lookup: CDR1 KGHDR, CDR2 SFDVKD. The CDR3 reads CATSPSTGGNQPQHF. The CDR3 DNA sequence: TGTGCCACCAGTCCATCGACGGGGGGCAATCAGCCCCAGCATTTT.

CDR3 loop: CASSIRRPGQRSLNTEAFF. CDR3 DNA sequence: TGTGCCAGTAGTATTAGGAGGCCGGGACAGCGTAGCTTGAACACTGAAGCTTTCTTT. This chain connects TRBV19 to TRBJ1-1; 7 nucleotides align to TRBD1. J lost 0 bases, V lost 3 bases, and 16 bases had no gene match. The CDR3 runs to 19 residues. In germline, CDR1 is LNHDA, CDR2 SQIVND (reference sequence). The whole variable domain, remainder taken from reference TRBV19 and TRBJ1-1, is DGGITQSPKYLFRKEGQNVTLSCEQNLNHDAMYWYRQDPGQGLRLIYYSQIVNDFQKGDIAEGYSVSREKKESFPLTVTSAQKNPTAFYLCASSIRRPGQRSLNTEAFFGQGTRLTVV.

The chain employs TRBV16 and TRBJ2-2; D may be TRBD2 (5 bases). Between the trimmed V and J ends, which lost 0 bases and 2 bases, there was a span of 10 bases. CDR3 length: 16 amino acids. From germline, CDR1 is KGHSY and CDR2 FQNENV. DNA of the CDR3: TGTGCCAGCAGCCAATCGCGGGCAGCCAACACCGGGGAGCTGTTTTTT. This encodes CASSQSRAANTGELFF. Supplemented by reference TRBV16 and TRBJ2-2, the full variable domain reads GEEVAQTPKHLVRGEGQKAKLYCAPIKGHSYVFWYQQVLKNEFKFLISFQNENVFDETGMPKERFSAKCLPNSPCSLEIQATKLEDSAVYFCASSQSRAANTGELFFGEGSRLTVL.

In the case of this clone: One end of the junction varies from germline; a read error may be responsible. This sequence joins TRBV7-7 and TRBJ2-1; 11 bases map to TRBD2. There are 18 residues in the CDR3. Germline assignment: CDR1 SSHAT and CDR2 FNYEAQ (reference sequence). The CDR3 nucleotides read TGTGCTAGCAGCCCTAAGGCATGGGGGACTAGCGGATACAATGAGCAGTTCTTC. It is translated as CASSPKAWGTSGYNEQFF.

The gene calls are TRBV6-2 or TRBV6-3 and TRBJ1-5, with 7 bases aligning to TRBD1. This CDR3 comprises 16 residues. V dropped 2 bases and J dropped 4; count of bases not matched to a gene: 8. Germline lookup yields CDR1 MNHEY and CDR2 SVGEGT. The CDR3 bases are TGTGCCAGCAGTTACAGGGGGCGCCGCGGGAATCAGCCCCAGCATTTT. Translated, it gives CASSYRGRRGNQPQHF.

This chain uses TRBV5-1 with TRBJ1-2; TRBD1 matches 9 bases. Germline CDR1 is SGHRS and CDR2 is YFSETQ. Trimming at V came to 2 bases and at J to 4 bases, leaving 9 bases not matched to a gene. The CDR3 is 16 residues long. This CDR3 reads CASSFSGTGILYGYTF. The CDR3 DNA reads TGCGCCAGCAGCTTTTCCGGGACAGGGATTCTCTATGGCTACACCTTC.

The chain joins TRBV2 to TRBJ2-7; D uncertain. Trimming stripped 7 bases from V and 5 bases from J, with 12 bases between. The CDR3 has 12 residues. Per germline, CDR1 SNHLY and CDR2 FYNNEI. CDR3 coding DNA: TGTGCCAGCAAGGCGGATGGAGACGAGCAGTACTTC. Encoded protein: CASKADGDEQYF.

CDR3 nucleotides: TGTGCCAGTAGTATTGATCCAGGCTCCTACGAGCAGTACTTC. Protein sequence: CASSIDPGSYEQYF. The J gene is TRBJ2-7, the V gene TRBV19; D is undetermined. The CDR3 runs 14 residues. Germline loops: CDR1 LNHDA, CDR2 SQIVND (reference sequence). V lost 3 bases to trimming and J lost 0 bases, with 9 bases between them.

The genes are TRBV4-2 and TRBJ1-2; no clear D. The CDR3 runs to 13 residues. Trimming cost V 3 bases and J 4 bases, with 9 bases left between them. Germline lookup yields CDR1 LGHNA and CDR2 YNFKEQ. The CDR3 DNA reads TGTGCCAGCAGCCAGTCCAGGTCCTATGGCTACACCTTC. Protein: CASSQSRSYGYTF.

The table lists this clone with a few counts. V usage is TRBV4-1 and J usage is TRBJ2-2; D perhaps matches TRBD2 (6 bases). The CDR3 contains 12 residues. In germline, CDR1 is MGHRA, CDR2 YSYEKL. V was trimmed by 10 bases and J by 5 bases, leaving 11 bases between them. CDR3 sequence reads: CAIAALTGELFF. Written as DNA, the CDR3 is TGCGCCATAGCGGCCTTGACCGGGGAGCTGTTTTTT.

This clone was found once. V and J are TRBV10-3 and TRBJ2-7, with a tentative D call TRBD2 (6 bases). The CDR3 consists of 16 residues. Per the germline V gene, CDR1 is ENHRY and CDR2 is SYGVKD. The V end lost 3 bases, the J end lost 6 bases, and 21 bases lay between the germline ends. The CDR3 DNA reads as TGTGCCATCAGTGACCCGGGACGCGGGCGGGGTGTCGAGCAGTACTTC. Translation: CAISDPGRGRGVEQYF.